This TCR beta chain came from a study of blood T cell repertoires in COVID-19. Study-wide context: Samples representing acute and convalescent COVID-19 were sourced from the United States, Italy and Spain. Sources were T cells, B-cell-depleted T cells, or PBMCs; the material itself was cDNA or gDNA.

The CDR3 runs to 12 residues. Germline V gene data show CDR1 as LGHDT and CDR2 as YNNKEL (reference sequence). Trimming pared 5 bases from V and 4 bases from J, leaving 7 bases between. Source study methods: Counts of nucleated cells, estimated from reference gene primer amplification, were obtained. Generated by immunoSEQ multiplex PCR, the TCRdb table keeps only in-frame clones and is missing some. Clonal size and the V and J genes are those of that table, whereas D and trimming came from the DNA. The data hold approximately 220,000 clones, with roughly 90% observed a single time. Participants had their cohort set by participant-reported clinical history.

The sequence was obtained from a woman in her twenties or thirties who had recovered from COVID-19. This chain uses TRBV3-1 (or the pseudogene TRBV3-2) with TRBJ2-3, with TRBD1 as a possible D gene (5 bases). Sequenced: PBMCs or T cells enriched from blood (not recorded which). The CDR3 DNA reads as TGTGCCAGCAGCTACAGGCCAGATACGCAGTATTTT. This encodes CASSYRPDTQYF.